What follows are 6 T cell receptor beta chains derived from one specimen sequenced in a study of CD8 T cells in Susac syndrome. RNA in amounts of roughly 0.5 to 1 ug was reverse transcribed with random hexamers. TCRdb redid the calling of the immunoSEQ multiplex PCR reads with MiXCR, one entry per CDR3 protein. The data hold 120,000 or so distinct CDR3 sequences, with just under 95% observed a single time. Material: CD8+ T cells from PBMCs. The receptors shown here come from a human donor with Susac syndrome.

V usage is TRBV12-3 or TRBV12-4 and J usage is TRBJ1-2; no reliable D call. V was trimmed by 0 bases and J by 6 bases, leaving 8 bases between them. The CDR3 contains 13 residues. CDR3 sequence reads: CASSLAFEDGYTF. For the CDR3, the DNA is TGTGCCAGCAGTTTAGCGTTTGAGGATGGCTACACCTTC.

This chain uses TRBV29-1 with TRBJ2-5; TRBD2 aligns across 8 bases. J lost 5 bases, V lost 5 bases, and 4 bases had no gene match. The length of the CDR3 is 12 residues. Per the germline V gene, CDR1 is SQVTM and CDR2 is ANQGSEA. The chain's CDR3 is CSVLLAGETQYF. CDR3 nucleotides: TGCAGCGTTTTATTAGCGGGGGAGACCCAGTACTTC.

The CDR3 region is CATCEGRHDEQFF. In DNA form, the CDR3 reads TGTGCCACCTGTGAAGGTCGTCACGATGAGCAGTTCTTC. The rearrangement uses TRBV15 and TRBJ2-1, with unresolved D. The CDR3 is made up of 13 amino acids. V was shortened by 8 bases and J by 8 bases, with 16 bases between the two germline ends. Germline CDR1 LNHNV, CDR2 YYDKDF (reference sequence). The full variable domain, its missing parts supplied by reference TRBV15 and TRBJ2-1, is DAMVIQNPRYQVTQFGKPVTLSCSQTLNHNVMYWYQQKSSQAPKLLFHYYDKDFNNEADTPDNFQSRRPNTSFCFLDIRSPGLGDTAMYLCATCEGRHDEQFFGPGTRLTVL.

The chain joins TRBV15 to TRBJ2-7, with unresolved D. This CDR3 contains 14 residues. Deletions cut 0 bases from V and 2 bases from J, with 8 bases between. The germline V gene has CDR1 LNHNV and CDR2 YYDKDF (reference sequence). The CDR3 DNA is TGTGCCACCAGCAGAGAGGCGTGGACCTACGAGCAGTACTTC. Its protein is CATSREAWTYEQYF.

This chain connects TRBV5-4 to TRBJ2-1; 9 nucleotides align to TRBD2. The V and J ends lost 4 bases and 6 bases, in that order; junction bases with no gene match: 5. Germline loops: CDR1 SGHNT, CDR2 YYREEE (reference sequence). This CDR3 contains 14 residues. The CDR3 loop is CASSSPGLANEQFF. The DNA for the CDR3 is TGTGCCAGCAGCAGCCCGGGACTAGCCAATGAGCAGTTCTTC.

The chain carries TRBV7-2 and TRBJ2-5; TRBD2 agrees at 10 bases. V lost 1 base, J lost 7 bases, and 6 bases stayed unmatched. In germline, CDR1 is SGHTA, CDR2 FQGNSA. This CDR3 region has 15 residues. In DNA form, the CDR3 reads TGTGCCAGCAGCTTAGACAGCGGGGGGGCTTGGACCCAGTACTTC. This encodes CASSLDSGGAWTQYF.